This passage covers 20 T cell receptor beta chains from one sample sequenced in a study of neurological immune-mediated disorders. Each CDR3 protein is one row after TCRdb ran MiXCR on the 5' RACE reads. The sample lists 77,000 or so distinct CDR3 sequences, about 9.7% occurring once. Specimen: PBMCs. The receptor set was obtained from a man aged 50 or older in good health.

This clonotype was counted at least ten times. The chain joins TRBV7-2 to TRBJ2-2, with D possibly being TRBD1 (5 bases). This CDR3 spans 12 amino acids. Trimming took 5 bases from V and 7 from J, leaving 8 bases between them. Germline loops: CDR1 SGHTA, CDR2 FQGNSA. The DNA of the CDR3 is TGTGCCAGCAGCCTACAGGTCGGGGAGCTGTTTTTT. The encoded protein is CASSLQVGELFF.

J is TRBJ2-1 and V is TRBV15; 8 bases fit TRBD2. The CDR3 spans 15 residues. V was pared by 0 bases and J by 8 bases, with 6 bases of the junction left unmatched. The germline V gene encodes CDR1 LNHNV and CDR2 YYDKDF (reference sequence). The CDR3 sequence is CATSRDFRGGYEQFF. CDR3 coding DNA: TGTGCCACCAGCAGAGATTTTCGGGGGGGATATGAGCAGTTCTTC.

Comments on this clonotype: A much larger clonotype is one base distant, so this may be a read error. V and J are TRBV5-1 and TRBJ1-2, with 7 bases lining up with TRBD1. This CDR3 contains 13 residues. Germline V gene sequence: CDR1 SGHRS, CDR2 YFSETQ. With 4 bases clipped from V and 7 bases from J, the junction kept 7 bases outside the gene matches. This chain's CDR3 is CASSPQGVSGYTF. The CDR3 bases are TGCGCCAGCAGCCCGCAGGGGGTGAGTGGCTACACCTTC. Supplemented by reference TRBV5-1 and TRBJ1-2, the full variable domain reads KAGVTQTPRYLIKTRGQQVTLSCSPISGHRSVSWYQQTPGQGLQFLFEYFSETQRNKGNFPGRFSGRQFSNSRSEMNVSTLELGDSALYLCASSPQGVSGYTFGSGTRLTVV.

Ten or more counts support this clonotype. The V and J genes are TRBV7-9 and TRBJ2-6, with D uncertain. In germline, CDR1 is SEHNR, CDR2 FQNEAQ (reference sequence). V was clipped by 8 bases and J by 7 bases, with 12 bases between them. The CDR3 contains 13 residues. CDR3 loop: CASDKSYANVLTF. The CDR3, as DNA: TGTGCCAGCGATAAGTCTTATGCCAACGTCCTGACTTTC.

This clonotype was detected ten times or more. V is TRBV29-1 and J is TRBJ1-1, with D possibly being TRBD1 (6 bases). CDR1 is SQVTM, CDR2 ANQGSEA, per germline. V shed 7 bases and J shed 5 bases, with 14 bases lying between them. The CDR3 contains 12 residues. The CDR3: CSGRQEETEAFF. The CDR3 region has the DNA TGCAGCGGACGACAGGAGGAGACTGAAGCTTTCTTT.

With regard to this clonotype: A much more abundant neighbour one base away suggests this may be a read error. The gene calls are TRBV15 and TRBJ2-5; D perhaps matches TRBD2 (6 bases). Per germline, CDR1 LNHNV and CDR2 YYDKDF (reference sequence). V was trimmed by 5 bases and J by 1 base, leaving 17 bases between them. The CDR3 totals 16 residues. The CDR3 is CATSGGTGLSQETQYF. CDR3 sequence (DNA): TGTGCCACCAGCGGAGGTACAGGACTAAGCCAAGAGACCCAGTACTTC.

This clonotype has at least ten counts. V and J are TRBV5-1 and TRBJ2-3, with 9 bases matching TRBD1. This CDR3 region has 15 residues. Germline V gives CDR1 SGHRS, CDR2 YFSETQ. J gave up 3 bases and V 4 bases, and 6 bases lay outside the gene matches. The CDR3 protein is CASSRQGEGTDTQYF. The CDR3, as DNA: TGCGCCAGCAGCCGACAGGGGGAAGGTACAGATACGCAGTATTTT.

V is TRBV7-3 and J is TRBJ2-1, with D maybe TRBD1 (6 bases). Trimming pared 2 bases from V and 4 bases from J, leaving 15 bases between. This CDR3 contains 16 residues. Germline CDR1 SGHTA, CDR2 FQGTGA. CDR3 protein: CASSLLQGQGYNEQFF. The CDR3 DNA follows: TGTGCCAGCAGCTTATTACAGGGCCAGGGGTACAATGAGCAGTTCTTC.

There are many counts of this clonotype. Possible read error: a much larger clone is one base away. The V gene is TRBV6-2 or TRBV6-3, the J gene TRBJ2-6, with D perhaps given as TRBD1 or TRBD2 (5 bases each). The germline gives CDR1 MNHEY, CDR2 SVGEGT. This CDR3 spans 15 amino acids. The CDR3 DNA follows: TGTGCCAACAGTTACCAGGGAGCTGGGGCCAACGTCCTGACTTTC. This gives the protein CANSYQGAGANVLTF.

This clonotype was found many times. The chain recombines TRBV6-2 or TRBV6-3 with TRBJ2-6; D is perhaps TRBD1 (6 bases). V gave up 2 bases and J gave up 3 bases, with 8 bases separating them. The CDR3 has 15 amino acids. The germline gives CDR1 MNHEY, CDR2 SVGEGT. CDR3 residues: CASSYGGRGANVLTF. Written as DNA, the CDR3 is TGTGCCAGCAGTTACGGGGGCCGTGGGGCCAACGTCCTGACTTTC.

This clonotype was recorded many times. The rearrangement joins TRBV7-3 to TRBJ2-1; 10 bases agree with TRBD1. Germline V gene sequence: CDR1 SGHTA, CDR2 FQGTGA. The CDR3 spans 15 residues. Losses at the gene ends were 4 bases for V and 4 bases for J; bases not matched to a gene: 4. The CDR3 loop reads CASSWDRGNYNEQFF. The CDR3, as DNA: TGTGCCAGCAGCTGGGACAGGGGCAATTACAATGAGCAGTTCTTC.

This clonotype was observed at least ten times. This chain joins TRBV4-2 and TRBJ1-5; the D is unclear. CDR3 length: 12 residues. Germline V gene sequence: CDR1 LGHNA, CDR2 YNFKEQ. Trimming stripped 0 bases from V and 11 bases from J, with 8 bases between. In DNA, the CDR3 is TGTGCCAGCAGCCAAGAACGGGAGACCCAGCATTTT. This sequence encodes CASSQERETQHF.

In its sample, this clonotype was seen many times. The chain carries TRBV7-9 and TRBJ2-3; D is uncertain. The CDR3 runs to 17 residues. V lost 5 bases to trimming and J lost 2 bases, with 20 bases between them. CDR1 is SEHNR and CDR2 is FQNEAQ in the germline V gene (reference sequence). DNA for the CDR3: TGTGCCAGCAGCACGTCCGGGCTGACGCCTTACACAGATACGCAGTATTTT. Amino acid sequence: CASSTSGLTPYTDTQYF.

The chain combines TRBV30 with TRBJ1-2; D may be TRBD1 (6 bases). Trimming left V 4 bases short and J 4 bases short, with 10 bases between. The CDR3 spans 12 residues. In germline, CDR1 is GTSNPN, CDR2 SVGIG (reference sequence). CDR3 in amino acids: CAWTGVAYGYTF. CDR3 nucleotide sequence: TGTGCCTGGACAGGGGTAGCCTATGGCTACACCTTC.

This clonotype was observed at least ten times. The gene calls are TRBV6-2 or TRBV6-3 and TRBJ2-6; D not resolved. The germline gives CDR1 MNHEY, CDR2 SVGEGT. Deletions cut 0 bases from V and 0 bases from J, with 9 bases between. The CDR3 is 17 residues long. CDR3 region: CASSYSKTSSGANVLTF. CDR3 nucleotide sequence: TGTGCCAGCAGTTACTCGAAGACAAGCTCTGGGGCCAACGTCCTGACTTTC.

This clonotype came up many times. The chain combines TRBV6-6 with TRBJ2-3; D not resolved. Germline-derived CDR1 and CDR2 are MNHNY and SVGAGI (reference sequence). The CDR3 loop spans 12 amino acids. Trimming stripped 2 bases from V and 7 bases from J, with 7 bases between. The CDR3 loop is CASSYQENTQYF. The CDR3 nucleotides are TGTGCCAGCAGTTACCAAGAAAATACGCAGTATTTT.

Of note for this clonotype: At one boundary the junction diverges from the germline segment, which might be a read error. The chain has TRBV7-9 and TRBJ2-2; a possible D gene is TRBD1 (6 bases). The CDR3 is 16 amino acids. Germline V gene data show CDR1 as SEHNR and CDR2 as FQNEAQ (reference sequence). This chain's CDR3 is CASSPRDMGNTGELFF. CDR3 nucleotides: TGTGCCAGCAGCCCTCGGGACATGGGAAACACCGGGGAGCTTTTTTTT.

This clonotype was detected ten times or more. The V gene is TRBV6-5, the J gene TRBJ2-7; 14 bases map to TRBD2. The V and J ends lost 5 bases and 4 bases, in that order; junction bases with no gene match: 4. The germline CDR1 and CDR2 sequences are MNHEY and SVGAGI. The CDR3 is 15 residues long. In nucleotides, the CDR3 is TGTGCCAGCAGTGCAGGGACTAGCGGGAGTTACGAGCAGTACTTC. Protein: CASSAGTSGSYEQYF.

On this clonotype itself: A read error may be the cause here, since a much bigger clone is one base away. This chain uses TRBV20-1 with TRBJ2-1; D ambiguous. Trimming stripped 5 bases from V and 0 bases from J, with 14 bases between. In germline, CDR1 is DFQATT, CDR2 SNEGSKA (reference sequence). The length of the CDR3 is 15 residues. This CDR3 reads CSAPSRTRSYNEQFF. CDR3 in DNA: TGCAGTGCTCCCTCTCGGACCCGCTCCTACAATGAGCAGTTCTTC.

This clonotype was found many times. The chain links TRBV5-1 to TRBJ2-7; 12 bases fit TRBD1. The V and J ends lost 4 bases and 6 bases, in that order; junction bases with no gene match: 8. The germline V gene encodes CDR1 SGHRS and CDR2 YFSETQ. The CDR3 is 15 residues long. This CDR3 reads CASSPGGQGASEQYF. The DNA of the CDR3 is TGCGCCAGCAGCCCTGGGGGACAGGGGGCGTCCGAGCAGTACTTC. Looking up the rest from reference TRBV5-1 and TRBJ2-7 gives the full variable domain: KAGVTQTPRYLIKTRGQQVTLSCSPISGHRSVSWYQQTPGQGLQFLFEYFSETQRNKGNFPGRFSGRQFSNSRSEMNVSTLELGDSALYLCASSPGGQGASEQYFGPGTRLTVT.